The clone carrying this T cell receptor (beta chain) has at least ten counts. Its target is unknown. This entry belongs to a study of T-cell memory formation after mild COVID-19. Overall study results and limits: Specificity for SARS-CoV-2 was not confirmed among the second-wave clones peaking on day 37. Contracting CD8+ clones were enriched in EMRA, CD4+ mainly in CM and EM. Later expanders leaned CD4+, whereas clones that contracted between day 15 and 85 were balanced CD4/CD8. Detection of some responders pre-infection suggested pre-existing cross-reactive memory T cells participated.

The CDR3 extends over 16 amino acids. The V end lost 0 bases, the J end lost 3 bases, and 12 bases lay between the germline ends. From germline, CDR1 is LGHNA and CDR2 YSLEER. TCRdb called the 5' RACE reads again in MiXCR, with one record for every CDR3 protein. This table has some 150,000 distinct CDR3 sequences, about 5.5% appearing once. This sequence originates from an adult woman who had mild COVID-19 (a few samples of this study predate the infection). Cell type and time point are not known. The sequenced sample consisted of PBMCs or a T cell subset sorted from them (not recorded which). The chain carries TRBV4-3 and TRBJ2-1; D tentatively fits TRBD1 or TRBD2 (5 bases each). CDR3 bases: TGCGCCAGCAGCCAAGATACGGGGACCAACTACAATGAGCAGTTCTTC. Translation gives CASSQDTGTNYNEQFF.